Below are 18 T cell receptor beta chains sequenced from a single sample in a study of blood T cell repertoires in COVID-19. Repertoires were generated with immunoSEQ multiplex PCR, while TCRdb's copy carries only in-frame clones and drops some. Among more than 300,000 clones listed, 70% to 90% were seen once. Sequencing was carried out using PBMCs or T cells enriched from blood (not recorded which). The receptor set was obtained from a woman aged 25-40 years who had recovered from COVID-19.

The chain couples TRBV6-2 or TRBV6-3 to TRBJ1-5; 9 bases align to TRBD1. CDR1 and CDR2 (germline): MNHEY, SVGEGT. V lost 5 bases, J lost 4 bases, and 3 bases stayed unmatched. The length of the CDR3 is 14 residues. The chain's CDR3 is CASSRTGDNQPQHF. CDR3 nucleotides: TGTGCCAGCAGTCGGACAGGGGATAATCAGCCCCAGCATTTT.

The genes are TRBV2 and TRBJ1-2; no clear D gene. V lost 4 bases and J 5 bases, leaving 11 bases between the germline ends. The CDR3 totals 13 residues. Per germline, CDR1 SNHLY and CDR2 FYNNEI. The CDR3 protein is CASSVQRKYGYTF. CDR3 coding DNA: TGTGCCAGCAGTGTCCAGCGCAAGTATGGCTACACCTTC. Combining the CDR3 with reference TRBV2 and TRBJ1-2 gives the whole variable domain EPEVTQTPSHQVTQMGQEVILRCVPISNHLYFYWYRQILGQKVEFLVSFYNNEISEKSEIFDDQFSVERPDGSNFTLKIRSTKLEDSAMYFCASSVQRKYGYTFGSGTRLTVV.

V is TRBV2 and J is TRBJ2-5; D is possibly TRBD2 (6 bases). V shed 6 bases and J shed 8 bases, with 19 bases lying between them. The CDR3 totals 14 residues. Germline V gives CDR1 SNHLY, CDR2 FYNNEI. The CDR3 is CASRRDSGRITQYF. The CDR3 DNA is TGTGCCAGCAGGAGGGACTCCGGACGAATCACCCAGTACTTC.

The CDR3 loop is CASSVGGAYNEQFF. The CDR3 DNA follows: TGTGCCAGCAGCGTCGGGGGAGCCTACAATGAGCAGTTCTTC. The V and J genes are TRBV9 and TRBJ2-1; perhaps TRBD2 as D (6 bases). CDR3 size: 14 residues. The ends were cut back, 2 bases at V and 2 bases at J, with 8 bases in the middle. CDR1 is SGDLS, CDR2 YYNGEE, per germline.

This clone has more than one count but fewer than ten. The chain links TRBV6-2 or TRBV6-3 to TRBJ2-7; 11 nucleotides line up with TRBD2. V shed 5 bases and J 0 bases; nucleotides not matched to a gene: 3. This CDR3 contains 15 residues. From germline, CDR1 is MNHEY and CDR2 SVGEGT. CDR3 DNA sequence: TGTGCCAGCAGTCTAGCGGGGGGAAGCTCCTACGAGCAGTACTTC. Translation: CASSLAGGSSYEQYF.

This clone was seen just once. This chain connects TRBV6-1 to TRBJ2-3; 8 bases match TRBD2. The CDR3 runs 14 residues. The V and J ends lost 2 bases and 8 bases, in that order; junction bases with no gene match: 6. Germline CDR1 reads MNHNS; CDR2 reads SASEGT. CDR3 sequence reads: CASSETGGAGTQYF. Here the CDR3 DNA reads TGTGCCAGCAGTGAAACGGGGGGGGCTGGTACGCAGTATTTT.

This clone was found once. Here the CDR3 reads CASSATGARNTEAFF. CDR3 bases: TGTGCCAGTAGTGCGACAGGGGCTAGGAACACTGAAGCTTTCTTT. The chain carries TRBV19 and TRBJ1-1; TRBD1 matches 8 bases. There are 15 residues in the CDR3. The V and J ends lost 5 bases and 1 base, in that order; junction bases with no gene match: 6. Per germline, CDR1 LNHDA and CDR2 SQIVND (reference sequence).

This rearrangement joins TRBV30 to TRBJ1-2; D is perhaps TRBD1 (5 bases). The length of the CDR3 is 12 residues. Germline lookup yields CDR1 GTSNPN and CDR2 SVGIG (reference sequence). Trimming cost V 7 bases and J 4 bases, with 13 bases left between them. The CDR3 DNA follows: TGTGCCTTAAAGGGACTGATCTATGGCTACACCTTC. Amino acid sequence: CALKGLIYGYTF.

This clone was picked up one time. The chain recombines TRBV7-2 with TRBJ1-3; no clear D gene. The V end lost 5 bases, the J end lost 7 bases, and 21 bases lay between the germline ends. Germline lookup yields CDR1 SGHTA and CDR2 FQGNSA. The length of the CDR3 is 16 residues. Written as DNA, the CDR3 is TGTGCCAGCAGCCTAGTAGGAGTCGATGCGGGGAACACCATATATTTT. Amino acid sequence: CASSLVGVDAGNTIYF.

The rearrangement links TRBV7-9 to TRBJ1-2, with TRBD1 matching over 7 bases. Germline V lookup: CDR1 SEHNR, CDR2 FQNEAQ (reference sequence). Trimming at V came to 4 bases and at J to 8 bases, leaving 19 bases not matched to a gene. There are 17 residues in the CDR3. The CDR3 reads CASSSTRTGAKVYGYTF. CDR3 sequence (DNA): TGTGCCAGCAGCTCAACCCGGACAGGCGCAAAAGTCTACGGCTACACCTTC.

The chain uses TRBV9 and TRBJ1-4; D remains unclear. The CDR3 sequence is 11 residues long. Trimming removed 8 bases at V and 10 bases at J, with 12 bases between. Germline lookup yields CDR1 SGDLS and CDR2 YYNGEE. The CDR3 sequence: CARVERGKLFF. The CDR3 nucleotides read TGTGCCAGAGTCGAGCGGGGAAAACTGTTTTTT.

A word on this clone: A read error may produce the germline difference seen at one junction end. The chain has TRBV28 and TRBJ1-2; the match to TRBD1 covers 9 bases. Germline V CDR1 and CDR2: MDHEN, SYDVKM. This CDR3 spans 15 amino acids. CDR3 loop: CASSSLDRGGYGYTF. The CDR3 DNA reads TGTGCCAGCAGTTCCCTAGACAGGGGGGGCTATGGTTACACCTTC.

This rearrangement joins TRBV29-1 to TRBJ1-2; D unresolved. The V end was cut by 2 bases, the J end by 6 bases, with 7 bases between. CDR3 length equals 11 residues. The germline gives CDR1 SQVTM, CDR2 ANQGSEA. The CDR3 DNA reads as TGCAGCGTTGAATCCCGGGATGGCTACACCTTC. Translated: CSVESRDGYTF.

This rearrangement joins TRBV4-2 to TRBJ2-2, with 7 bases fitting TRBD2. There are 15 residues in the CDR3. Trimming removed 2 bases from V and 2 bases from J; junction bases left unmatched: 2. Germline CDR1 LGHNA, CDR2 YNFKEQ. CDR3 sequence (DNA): TGTGCCAGCAGCCAAAGCGGGACCAACACCGGGGAGCTGTTTTTT. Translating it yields CASSQSGTNTGELFF.

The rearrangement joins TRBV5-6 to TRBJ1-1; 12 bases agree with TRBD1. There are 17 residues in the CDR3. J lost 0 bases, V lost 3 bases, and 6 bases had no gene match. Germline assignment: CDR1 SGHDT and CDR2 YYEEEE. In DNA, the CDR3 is TGTGCCAGCAGCTGGGGACAGGGGGCTAACATGAACACTGAAGCTTTCTTT. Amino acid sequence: CASSWGQGANMNTEAFF.

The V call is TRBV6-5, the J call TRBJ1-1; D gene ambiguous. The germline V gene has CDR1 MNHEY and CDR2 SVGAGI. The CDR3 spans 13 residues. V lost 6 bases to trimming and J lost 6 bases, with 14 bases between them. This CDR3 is CASRGYGWAEAFF. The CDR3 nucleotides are TGTGCCAGCAGGGGTTACGGGTGGGCTGAAGCTTTCTTT.

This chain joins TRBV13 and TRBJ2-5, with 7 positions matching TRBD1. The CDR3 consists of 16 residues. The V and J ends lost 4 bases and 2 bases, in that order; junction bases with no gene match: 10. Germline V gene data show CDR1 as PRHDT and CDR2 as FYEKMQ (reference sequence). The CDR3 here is CASSSTGARIQETQYF. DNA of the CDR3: TGTGCCAGCAGCTCCACAGGGGCGAGAATACAAGAGACCCAGTACTTC. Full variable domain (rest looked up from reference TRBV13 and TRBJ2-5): AAGVIQSPRHLIKEKRETATLKCYPIPRHDTVYWYQQGPGQDPQFLISFYEKMQSDKGSIPDRFSAQQFSDYHSELNMSSLELGDSALYFCASSSTGARIQETQYFGPGTRLLVL.

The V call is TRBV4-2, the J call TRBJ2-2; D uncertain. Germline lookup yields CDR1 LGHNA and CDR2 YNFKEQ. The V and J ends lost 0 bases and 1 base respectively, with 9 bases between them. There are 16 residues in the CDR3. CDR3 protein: CASSQDEAGNTGELFF. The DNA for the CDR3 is TGTGCCAGCAGCCAAGACGAGGCCGGGAACACCGGGGAGCTGTTTTTT.